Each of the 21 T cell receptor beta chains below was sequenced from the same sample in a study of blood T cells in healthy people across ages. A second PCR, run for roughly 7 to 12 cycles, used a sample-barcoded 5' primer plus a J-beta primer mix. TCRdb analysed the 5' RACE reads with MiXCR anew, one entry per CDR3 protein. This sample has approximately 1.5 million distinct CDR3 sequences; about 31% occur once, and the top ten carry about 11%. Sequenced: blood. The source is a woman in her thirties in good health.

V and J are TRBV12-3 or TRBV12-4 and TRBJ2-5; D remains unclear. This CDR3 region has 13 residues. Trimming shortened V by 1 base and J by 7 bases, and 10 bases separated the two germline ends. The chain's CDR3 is CASSLGLEGTQYF. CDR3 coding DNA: TGTGCCAGCAGTTTAGGATTAGAAGGGACCCAGTACTTC.

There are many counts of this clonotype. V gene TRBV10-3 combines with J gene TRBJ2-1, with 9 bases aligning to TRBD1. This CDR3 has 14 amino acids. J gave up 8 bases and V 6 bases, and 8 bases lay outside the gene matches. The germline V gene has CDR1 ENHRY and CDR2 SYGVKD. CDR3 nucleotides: TGTGCCATCAGCCCCCGGGACAGGGCTGATGAGCAGTTCTTC. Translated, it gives CAISPRDRADEQFF.

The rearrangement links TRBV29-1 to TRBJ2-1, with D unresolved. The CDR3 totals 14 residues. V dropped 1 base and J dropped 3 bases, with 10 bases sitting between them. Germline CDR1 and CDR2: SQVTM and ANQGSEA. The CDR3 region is CSVEARQIYNEQFF. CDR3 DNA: TGCAGCGTTGAAGCGCGGCAGATCTACAATGAGCAGTTCTTC.

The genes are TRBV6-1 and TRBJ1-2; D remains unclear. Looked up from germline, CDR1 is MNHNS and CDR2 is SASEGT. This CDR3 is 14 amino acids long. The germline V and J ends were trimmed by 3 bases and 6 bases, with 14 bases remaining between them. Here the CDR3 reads CASSDLNHRDGYTF. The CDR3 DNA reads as TGTGCCAGCAGTGACCTGAACCATCGGGATGGCTACACCTTC.

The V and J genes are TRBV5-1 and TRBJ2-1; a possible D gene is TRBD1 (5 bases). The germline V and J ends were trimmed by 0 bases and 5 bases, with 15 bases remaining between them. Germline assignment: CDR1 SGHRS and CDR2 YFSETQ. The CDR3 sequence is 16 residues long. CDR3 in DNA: TGCGCCAGCAGCTTGGTGCAGGGCCCATCGCACAATGAGCAGTTCTTC. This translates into CASSLVQGPSHNEQFF.

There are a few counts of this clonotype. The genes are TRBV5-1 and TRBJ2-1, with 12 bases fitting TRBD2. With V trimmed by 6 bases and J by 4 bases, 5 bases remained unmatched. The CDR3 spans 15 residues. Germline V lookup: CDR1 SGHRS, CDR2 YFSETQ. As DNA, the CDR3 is TGCGCCAGCACGGCGACTAGCGGGGGTTACAATGAGCAGTTCTTC. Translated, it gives CASTATSGGYNEQFF. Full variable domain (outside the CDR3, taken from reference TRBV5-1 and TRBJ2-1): KAGVTQTPRYLIKTRGQQVTLSCSPISGHRSVSWYQQTPGQGLQFLFEYFSETQRNKGNFPGRFSGRQFSNSRSEMNVSTLELGDSALYLCASTATSGGYNEQFFGPGTRLTVL.

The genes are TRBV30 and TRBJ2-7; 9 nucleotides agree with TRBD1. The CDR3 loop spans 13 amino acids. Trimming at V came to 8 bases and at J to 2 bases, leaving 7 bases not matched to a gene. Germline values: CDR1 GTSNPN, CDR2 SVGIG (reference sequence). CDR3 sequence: CARRDRDAYEQYF. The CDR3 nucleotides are TGTGCCCGTAGGGACAGGGACGCCTACGAGCAGTACTTC.

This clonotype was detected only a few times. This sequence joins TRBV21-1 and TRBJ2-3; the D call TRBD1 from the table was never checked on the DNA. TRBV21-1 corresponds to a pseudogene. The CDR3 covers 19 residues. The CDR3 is CASSKGEGQLSWSTDTQYF. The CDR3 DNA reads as TGTGCCAGCAGCAAAGGCGAGGGGCAGTTGTCGTGGAGCACAGATACGCAGTATTTT.

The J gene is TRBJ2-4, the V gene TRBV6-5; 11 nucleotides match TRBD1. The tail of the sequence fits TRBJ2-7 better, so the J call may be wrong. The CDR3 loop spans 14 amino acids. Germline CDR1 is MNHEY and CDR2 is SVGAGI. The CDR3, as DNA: TGTGCCAGCAGAGGCGGGACAGGGGGTCTCGAGCAGTACTTC. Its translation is CASRGGTGGLEQYF.

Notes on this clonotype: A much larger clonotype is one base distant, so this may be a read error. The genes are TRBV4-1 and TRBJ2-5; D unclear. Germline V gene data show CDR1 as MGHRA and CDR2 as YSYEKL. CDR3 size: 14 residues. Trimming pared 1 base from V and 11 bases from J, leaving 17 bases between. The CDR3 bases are TGCGCCAGCAGCCAAGTCCCTAGGCGCAATGAGCAGTACTTC. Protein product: CASSQVPRRNEQYF.

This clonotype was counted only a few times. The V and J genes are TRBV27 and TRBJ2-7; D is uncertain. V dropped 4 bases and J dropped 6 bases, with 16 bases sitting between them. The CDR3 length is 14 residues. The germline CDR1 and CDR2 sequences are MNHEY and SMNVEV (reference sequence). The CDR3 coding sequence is TGTGCCAGCAGTTCCCCCGGGTCCTATTCCGAGCAGTACTTC. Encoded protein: CASSSPGSYSEQYF.

The CDR3 spells CSARVGQSGYTF. The CDR3 nucleotides read TGCAGTGCTAGAGTCGGACAGTCAGGCTACACCTTC. This chain connects TRBV20-1 to TRBJ1-2; tentative D call: TRBD1 (6 bases). V was cut by 1 base and J by 8 bases, with 11 bases left in between. Germline assignment: CDR1 DFQATT and CDR2 SNEGSKA (reference sequence). CDR3 length equals 12 residues.

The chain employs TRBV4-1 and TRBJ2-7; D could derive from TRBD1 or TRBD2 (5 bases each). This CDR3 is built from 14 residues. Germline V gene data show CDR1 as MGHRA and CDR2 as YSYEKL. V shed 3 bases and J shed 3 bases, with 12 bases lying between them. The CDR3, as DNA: TGCGCCAGCAGCCACCCGGGGACGGACTACGAGCAGTACTTC. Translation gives CASSHPGTDYEQYF.

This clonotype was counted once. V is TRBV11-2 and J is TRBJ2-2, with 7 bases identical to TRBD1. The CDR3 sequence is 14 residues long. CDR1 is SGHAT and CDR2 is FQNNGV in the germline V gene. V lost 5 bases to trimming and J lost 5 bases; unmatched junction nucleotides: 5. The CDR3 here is CASSQYRGTGELFF. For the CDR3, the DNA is TGTGCCAGCAGCCAGTACAGGGGTACCGGGGAGCTGTTTTTT.

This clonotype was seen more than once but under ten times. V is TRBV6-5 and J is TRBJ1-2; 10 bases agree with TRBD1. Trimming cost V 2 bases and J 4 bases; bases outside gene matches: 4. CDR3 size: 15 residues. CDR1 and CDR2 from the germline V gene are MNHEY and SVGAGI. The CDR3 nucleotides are TGTGCCAGCAGTTACCGGGACAGGGGAAGCTATGGCTACACCTTC. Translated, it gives CASSYRDRGSYGYTF.

The CDR3 here is CASSPSQGLYEQYF. The CDR3 DNA reads TGTGCCAGCTCACCAAGCCAGGGACTTTACGAGCAGTACTTC. The chain carries TRBV18 and TRBJ2-7, with D possibly TRBD2 on 6 matching bases. Trimming took 2 bases from V and 4 from J, leaving 12 bases between them. The germline gives CDR1 KGHSH, CDR2 LQKENI. This CDR3 has 14 residues.

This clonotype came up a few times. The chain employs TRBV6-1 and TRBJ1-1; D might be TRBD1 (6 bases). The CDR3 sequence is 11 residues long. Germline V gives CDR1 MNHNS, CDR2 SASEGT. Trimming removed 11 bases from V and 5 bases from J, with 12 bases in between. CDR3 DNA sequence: TGTGCCGGTGGGGGCAGGACTGAAGCTTTCTTT. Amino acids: CAGGGRTEAFF.

This chain's CDR3 is CASRRLAGEVNEQFF. The CDR3 DNA sequence: TGTGCCAGCAGGAGACTAGCGGGAGAGGTCAATGAGCAGTTCTTC. The V and J genes are TRBV27 and TRBJ2-1, with TRBD2 matching over 12 bases. This CDR3 comprises 15 residues. CDR1 MNHEY and CDR2 SMNVEV come from the germline V gene (reference sequence). V trimming: 6 bases; J trimming: 6 bases; junction bases outside the gene matches: 6.

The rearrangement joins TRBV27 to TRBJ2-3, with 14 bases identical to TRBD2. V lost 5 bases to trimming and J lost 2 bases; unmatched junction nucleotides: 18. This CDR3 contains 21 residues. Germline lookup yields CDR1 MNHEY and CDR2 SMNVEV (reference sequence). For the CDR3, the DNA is TGTGCCAGCAGTCACCGACTAGCGGGAGGGCCGGTCGGGGTTTTCACAGATACGCAGTATTTT. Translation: CASSHRLAGGPVGVFTDTQYF.

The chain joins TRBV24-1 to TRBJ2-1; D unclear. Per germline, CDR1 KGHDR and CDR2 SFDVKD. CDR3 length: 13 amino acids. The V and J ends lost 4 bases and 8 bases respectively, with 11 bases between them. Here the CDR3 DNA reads TGTGCCACCAGTGAGAAGGGTGTCTATGAGCAGTTCTTC. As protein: CATSEKGVYEQFF.

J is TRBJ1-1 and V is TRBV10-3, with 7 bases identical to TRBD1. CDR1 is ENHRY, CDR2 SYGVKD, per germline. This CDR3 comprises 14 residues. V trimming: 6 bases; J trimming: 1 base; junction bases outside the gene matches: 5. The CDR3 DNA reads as TGTGCCATCAGATATGGACAGGAGAACACTGAAGCTTTCTTT. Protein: CAIRYGQENTEAFF.